The clone carrying this T cell receptor beta chain was recorded a few times. Its specificity is not known. PCR involved 60 Vbeta and 13 Jbeta primers. The data were produced by immunoSEQ multiplex PCR, yet TCRdb's version contains in-frame clones alone and is incomplete. The sample lists some 110,000 clones, 70% to 80% occurring once. The sample originates from a study of cytomegalovirus exposure and HLA in healthy donors. Study in general: Earlier, approximately 190 million T cells were analyzed, and approximately 110 million unique TCR beta sequences were found among them. For the approximately 410 genotyped donors, over 80% fell within the Caucasian-associated ancestry cluster. General study points: There were some V segments, including TRBV6-2 and TRBV6-3, excluded as indistinguishable. At a 0.05 false discovery rate, a later analysis found 18,000 or so TCR beta sequences to be associated with HLA alleles.

The length of the CDR3 is 16 residues. From germline, CDR1 is LNHDA and CDR2 SQIVND (reference sequence). V was pared by 5 bases and J by 2 bases, with 9 bases of the junction left unmatched. The sequence came from a man aged 50 or older in good health and CMV-seropositive. The chain employs TRBV19 and TRBJ2-7; 10 bases align to TRBD2. The sequencing input was PBMCs. CDR3 in amino acids: CASSSQVAGGPYEQYF. CDR3 bases: TGTGCCAGTAGTTCCCAAGTAGCGGGAGGTCCCTACGAGCAGTACTTC.